A single sample is the source of the 25 T cell receptor beta chains below, sequenced in a study of identical twins. Via MiXCR, TCRdb re-called the 5' RACE reads, giving one row per CDR3 protein. The sample carries 500,000 to 700,000 distinct CDR3 sequences, just over 7% recorded once. These records were also assigned to another study, of yellow fever vaccine responses in identical twins.

The sequenced sample was PBMCs. These receptors were obtained from a woman between 18 and 29 years old in good health.

The rearrangement joins TRBV20-1 to TRBJ2-7, with 10 bases aligning to TRBD2. Trimming cost V 4 bases and J 0 bases; bases outside gene matches: 6. Per the germline V gene, CDR1 is DFQATT and CDR2 is SNEGSKA (reference sequence). The CDR3 consists of 15 residues. CDR3 coding DNA: TGCAGTGCTACCACGGCTAGCGGGAGCTCCTACGAGCAGTACTTC. Protein: CSATTASGSSYEQYF.

This clonotype was detected a few times. The chain is built from TRBV28 and TRBJ2-5; D uncertain. The V end lost 1 base, the J end lost 5 bases, and 14 bases lay between the germline ends. The CDR3 totals 15 residues. From germline, CDR1 is MDHEN and CDR2 SYDVKM. The CDR3 bases are TGTGCCAGCAGTTTATTGGTCTCGGGTCGGGAGACCCAGTACTTC. Its translation is CASSLLVSGRETQYF.

This clonotype was observed a few times. The chain recombines TRBV20-1 with TRBJ1-1, with TRBD1 as a possible D gene (5 bases). From germline, CDR1 is DFQATT and CDR2 SNEGSKA (reference sequence). The CDR3 is 13 amino acids. V lost 4 bases to trimming and J lost 4 bases, with 13 bases between them. CDR3 nucleotides: TGCAGTGCTAACAGAAAAAGGGGCACTGAAGCTTTCTTT. Translation gives CSANRKRGTEAFF.

This clonotype was seen ten or more times. CDR3 in amino acids: CASSLLQDNSPLHF. The CDR3 DNA sequence: TGCGCCAGCAGCTTGCTTCAGGATAATTCACCCCTCCACTTT. This sequence joins TRBV5-1 and TRBJ1-6; D not certain. This CDR3 is 14 amino acids long. V lost 1 base and J 5 bases, leaving 7 bases between the germline ends. The V gene's germline CDR1 is SGHRS and CDR2 YFSETQ. The full variable domain, with the rest looked up from reference TRBV5-1 and TRBJ1-6, is KAGVTQTPRYLIKTRGQQVTLSCSPISGHRSVSWYQQTPGQGLQFLFEYFSETQRNKGNFPGRFSGRQFSNSRSEMNVSTLELGDSALYLCASSLLQDNSPLHFGNGTRLTVT.

The sample holds a few counts of this clonotype. This chain uses TRBV29-1 with TRBJ1-2; a weak D match, TRBD1 (5 bases). This CDR3 region has 12 residues. V was trimmed by 6 bases and J by 0 bases, leaving 8 bases between them. Germline lookup yields CDR1 SQVTM and CDR2 ANQGSEA. DNA of the CDR3: TGCAGCGTACGACAGACTAACTATGGCTACACCTTC. Protein sequence: CSVRQTNYGYTF.

This clonotype showed up just a few times. The chain employs TRBV7-6 and TRBJ2-3; perhaps TRBD2 as D (6 bases). V shed 1 base and J shed 2 bases, with 13 bases lying between them. CDR3 length equals 16 residues. Germline loops: CDR1 SGHVS, CDR2 FNYEAQ. CDR3 amino acids: CASSLDFGGFTDTQYF. The CDR3 DNA follows: TGTGCCAGCAGCTTAGATTTCGGGGGATTCACAGATACGCAGTATTTT.

This chain joins TRBV29-1 and TRBJ2-7, with a tentative D call TRBD1 (5 bases). The germline gives CDR1 SQVTM, CDR2 ANQGSEA. Trimming pared 3 bases from V and 3 bases from J, leaving 9 bases between. The CDR3 length is 12 residues. CDR3 bases: TGCAGCGTTGAGGGTAGGGGCTACGAGCAGTACTTC. Amino acid sequence: CSVEGRGYEQYF.

This clonotype was seen at least ten times. This chain uses TRBV24-1 with TRBJ2-2, with a tentative D call TRBD1 (6 bases). The CDR3 is made up of 14 amino acids. The V end was cut by 9 bases, the J end by 6 bases, with 16 bases between. Germline CDR1 reads KGHDR; CDR2 reads SFDVKD. The DNA of the CDR3 is TGTGCCACCTCAAGGGGGACACTTCCCGGGGAGCTGTTTTTT. Its protein is CATSRGTLPGELFF.

This clonotype appeared a few times. A clone one base away is much larger, so this may be a read error. V usage is TRBV7-6 and J usage is TRBJ2-7; 9 bases fit TRBD1. The CDR3 length is 14 residues. V dropped 4 bases and J dropped 3; count of bases not matched to a gene: 4. Germline lookup yields CDR1 SGHVS and CDR2 FNYEAQ. The CDR3 spells CASSSGTGFYEQYF. CDR3 DNA: TGTGCCAGCAGCTCCGGGACAGGGTTCTACGAGCAGTACTTC.

The rearrangement joins TRBV12-3 or TRBV12-4 to TRBJ1-1, with D hard to call. V was pared by 5 bases and J by 7 bases, with 8 bases between. CDR3 length: 11 amino acids. CDR3 sequence reads: CASSNFGEAFF. In DNA form, the CDR3 reads TGTGCCAGCAGTAATTTTGGTGAAGCTTTCTTT.

This clonotype was detected a few times. The chain has TRBV28 and TRBJ1-1; TRBD1 might be the D (6 bases). The CDR3 runs 13 residues. The V end lost 10 bases, the J end lost 4 bases, and 16 bases lay between the germline ends. CDR1 is MDHEN, CDR2 SYDVKM, per germline. CDR3 region: CAIHRGGRTEAFF. CDR3 DNA sequence: TGTGCCATCCACCGAGGGGGGCGCACTGAAGCTTTCTTT.

In its sample, this clonotype was seen many times. This chain connects TRBV3-1 to TRBJ2-7; D might be TRBD1 (6 bases). V lost 2 bases to trimming and J lost 3 bases, with 11 bases between them. Germline V gene data show CDR1 as LGHDT and CDR2 as YNNKEL (reference sequence). This CDR3 is 14 amino acids long. In DNA form, the CDR3 reads TGTGCCAGCAGCCAACGGACAGAGTTCTACGAGCAGTACTTC. It translates to CASSQRTEFYEQYF.

This clonotype was recorded at least ten times. The V gene is TRBV7-9, the J gene TRBJ2-5; D unclear. V was pared by 1 base and J by 2 bases, with 8 bases between. Germline CDR1 and CDR2: SEHNR and FQNEAQ (reference sequence). The CDR3 length is 14 residues. The CDR3 nucleotides are TGTGCCAGCAGCTTAGACCTCCTACAAGAGACCCAGTACTTC. Translating gives CASSLDLLQETQYF.

The chain couples TRBV24-1 to TRBJ2-3; D call uncertain. The CDR3 length is 14 residues. Germline CDR1 KGHDR, CDR2 SFDVKD. The germline V and J ends were trimmed by 3 bases and 6 bases, with 12 bases remaining between them. DNA of the CDR3: TGTGCCACCAGTGATCGCCTCCACCTCGATACGCAGTATTTT. Encoded protein: CATSDRLHLDTQYF.

This clonotype was seen a handful of times. The CDR3 here is CASGFSGAAETQYF. In DNA form, the CDR3 reads TGTGCTAGTGGTTTCTCTGGGGCCGCCGAGACCCAGTACTTC. This chain joins TRBV12-5 and TRBJ2-5, with D perhaps TRBD1 (5 bases). Germline V gene data show CDR1 as LGHNT and CDR2 as FRNRAP. CDR3 length: 14 amino acids. Trimming left V 3 bases short and J 5 bases short, with 13 bases between.

This clonotype showed up many times. The chain is built from TRBV10-3 and TRBJ2-5; TRBD2 agrees at 8 bases. Looked up from germline, CDR1 is ENHRY and CDR2 is SYGVKD. This CDR3 is 14 amino acids long. V lost 6 bases and J lost 5; bases outside the gene matches: 8. The CDR3 region is CAISGGGPRETQYF. The CDR3 DNA reads TGTGCCATCAGCGGCGGGGGGCCCCGGGAGACCCAGTACTTC.

This clonotype showed up many times. The rearrangement links TRBV7-9 to TRBJ1-5; 8 bases fit TRBD1. The CDR3 runs 16 residues. Germline-derived CDR1 and CDR2 are SEHNR and FQNEAQ (reference sequence). V shed 5 bases and J 3 bases; nucleotides not matched to a gene: 9. CDR3 DNA: TGTGCCAGCAGCCCCGGACAGGGAACCCCCAATCAGCCCCAGCATTTT. Its protein is CASSPGQGTPNQPQHF.

This clonotype appeared a few times. J is TRBJ1-2 and V is TRBV29-1; unclear D gene. V lost 4 bases, J lost 0 bases, and 6 bases lay in between. CDR1 and CDR2 from the germline V gene are SQVTM and ANQGSEA. The CDR3 contains 12 residues. The CDR3 bases are TGCAGCGTTGGAGGTACTAACTATGGCTACACCTTC. Protein: CSVGGTNYGYTF. Using reference TRBV29-1 and TRBJ1-2 for the parts outside the CDR3, the full variable domain is SAVISQKPSRDICQRGTSLTIQCQVDSQVTMMFWYRQQPGQSLTLIATANQGSEATYESGFVIDKFPISRPNLTFSTLTVSNMSPEDSSIYLCSVGGTNYGYTFGSGTRLTVV.

The table lists this clonotype with many counts. The V gene is TRBV20-1, the J gene TRBJ2-4, with 11 bases aligning to TRBD1. This CDR3 contains 16 residues. The V gene end was trimmed by 4 bases and the J gene end by 2 bases; junction bases not matched to a gene: 7. From germline, CDR1 is DFQATT and CDR2 SNEGSKA (reference sequence). The CDR3 sequence is CSATSGQGATKNIQYF. The CDR3 DNA sequence: TGCAGTGCTACCTCCGGACAGGGGGCTACCAAAAACATTCAGTACTTC.

V usage is TRBV5-1 and J usage is TRBJ2-3; the D is unclear. Germline V gene data show CDR1 as SGHRS and CDR2 as YFSETQ. V was cut by 1 base and J by 5 bases, with 5 bases left in between. The CDR3 runs 12 residues. Written as DNA, the CDR3 is TGCGCCAGCAGCTTGAACCTAGATACGCAGTATTTT. Encoded protein: CASSLNLDTQYF.

This sequence joins TRBV29-1 and TRBJ2-3, with 9 bases aligning to TRBD2. The CDR3 contains 20 residues. V gave up 1 base and J gave up 2 bases; unmatched junction bases: 19. Germline CDR1 reads SQVTM; CDR2 reads ANQGSEA. The CDR3 DNA is TGCAGCGTTGAAGGCCGACTAGCGGCAACGTATCCTTACTCCACAGATACGCAGTATTTT. It codes for CSVEGRLAATYPYSTDTQYF.

This clonotype was counted between two and nine times. The chain has TRBV5-1 and TRBJ2-5, with 9 bases aligning to TRBD1. Trimming took 3 bases from V and 3 from J; bases not matched to a gene: 6. CDR3 length: 15 residues. Germline V gene data show CDR1 as SGHRS and CDR2 as YFSETQ. CDR3 protein: CASSYSDRGKETQYF. The CDR3 DNA reads as TGCGCCAGCAGCTACTCGGACAGGGGAAAAGAGACCCAGTACTTC.

This clonotype was found many times. The chain couples TRBV5-1 to TRBJ2-2; 8 nucleotides align to TRBD2. Trimming removed 3 bases from V and 7 bases from J; junction bases left unmatched: 5. There are 14 residues in the CDR3. Germline CDR1 is SGHRS and CDR2 is YFSETQ. CDR3 DNA sequence: TGCGCCAGCAGCTCGGGACTAGATGTCGGGGAGCTGTTTTTT. Residues: CASSSGLDVGELFF.

The rearrangement links TRBV4-1 to TRBJ2-5, with TRBD2 matching over 12 bases. Germline assignment: CDR1 MGHRA and CDR2 YSYEKL. V gave up 0 bases and J gave up 5 bases; unmatched junction bases: 10. The CDR3 runs to 18 residues. This CDR3 is CASSQDPNLAGGSETQYF. Written as DNA, the CDR3 is TGCGCCAGCAGCCAAGATCCTAACCTAGCGGGGGGGTCGGAGACCCAGTACTTC.

This clonotype was recorded at least ten times. V is TRBV28 and J is TRBJ2-7, with D unclear. Germline-derived CDR1 and CDR2 are MDHEN and SYDVKM. V was pared by 5 bases and J by 2 bases, with 4 bases between. This CDR3 comprises 11 residues. The CDR3 coding sequence is TGTGCCAGCAGTAACACCTACGAGCAGTACGTC. Amino acids: CASSNTYEQYV.